This TCR beta chain appears in the sequencing data of a study of shared clonotypes between healthy human individuals. Some clones are missing from TCRdb's copy, which holds only in-frame ones; the method was immunoSEQ multiplex PCR. The sample lists millions of clones; around 96% were seen once. CD45RO-negative CD8 cells positively selected for CCR7 made up the naive population, which excluded terminally differentiated effector memory CD45RA+ cells. The V segment lost 4 bases and the J segment 3 bases; nucleotides outside the gene matches: 2. This CDR3 region has 13 residues. CDR1 is SGHDT, CDR2 YYEEEE, per germline. General study results and limits: Clonotype sharing among donors was thought likely to change with sequencing depth. Having only a few donors restricted how much genetic and exposure-history diversity was captured.

To note about this clone: Its antigen is not known.

Sequencing was done on a sample of naive CD8+ T cells sorted from blood. The source of this sequence is a man aged 18 to 30 in good health. The chain links TRBV5-6 to TRBJ2-3; 7 nucleotides line up with TRBD2. The CDR3 region is CASSPGGTDTQYF. DNA of the CDR3: TGTGCCAGCAGCCCGGGGGGAACAGATACGCAGTATTTT.